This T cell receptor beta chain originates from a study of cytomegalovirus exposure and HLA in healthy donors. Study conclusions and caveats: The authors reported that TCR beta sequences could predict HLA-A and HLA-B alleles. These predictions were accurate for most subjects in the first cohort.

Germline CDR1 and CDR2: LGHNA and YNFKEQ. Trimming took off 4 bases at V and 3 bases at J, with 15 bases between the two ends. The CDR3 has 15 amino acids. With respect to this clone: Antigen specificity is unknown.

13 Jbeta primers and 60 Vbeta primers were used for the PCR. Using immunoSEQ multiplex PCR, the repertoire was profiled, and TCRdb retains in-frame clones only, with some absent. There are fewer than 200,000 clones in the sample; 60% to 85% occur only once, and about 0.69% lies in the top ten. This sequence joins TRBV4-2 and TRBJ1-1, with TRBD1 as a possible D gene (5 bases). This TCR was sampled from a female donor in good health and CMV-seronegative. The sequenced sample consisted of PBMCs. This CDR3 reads CASSPPARADTEAFF. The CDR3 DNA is TGTGCCAGCAGCCCCCCCGCCAGGGCGGACACTGAAGCTTTCTTT.